One sample yielded the 7 T cell receptor beta chains listed below, sequenced in a study of brain T cells in children with intractable seizures listed by TCRdb under 2021. Preparation of the library involved the immunoSEQ multiplex PCR assay. The table was pulled from immuneACCESS by TCRdb, which kept in-frame rearrangements only. Such tables lose some clones; where checked, under half of the loss comes from unresolved V genes, and the rest has no known cause. The sample table lists 340,000 or so clones, approximately 93% of them with a count of one. 4.5% to 7% of the sample rests with the top ten. The time point label for this specimen denotes: blood from clinic visit 5 months post-surgery; TSC patient then seizure free. The sample was peripheral blood, taken roughly 5 months after surgery. All receptors come from a boy under two years old with tuberous sclerosis and intractable seizures.

The chain employs TRBV5-6 and TRBJ1-1, with 9 bases identical to TRBD1. The CDR3 has 14 amino acids. The germline CDR1 and CDR2 sequences are SGHDT and YYEEEE. J was trimmed by 5 bases and V by 2 bases; bases with no gene match: 4. The CDR3 is CASSFGTGQTEAFF. The DNA of the CDR3 is TGTGCCAGCAGCTTTGGGACAGGGCAAACTGAAGCTTTCTTT.

The V call is TRBV7-9, the J call TRBJ2-1, with D perhaps matching TRBD2 (6 bases). Trimming shortened V by 3 bases and J by 7 bases, and 7 bases separated the two germline ends. There are 12 residues in the CDR3. Germline CDR1 reads SEHNR; CDR2 reads FQNEAQ (reference sequence). The CDR3 reads CASSFGTNEQFF. CDR3 nucleotides: TGTGCCAGCAGCTTCGGGACTAATGAGCAGTTCTTC.

The rearrangement joins TRBV18 to TRBJ2-7; 10 bases align to TRBD1. This CDR3 is built from 14 residues. V trimming: 6 bases; J trimming: 1 base; junction bases outside the gene matches: 3. Germline CDR1 is KGHSH and CDR2 is LQKENI. Written as DNA, the CDR3 is TGTGCCAGCTCGCCGGGACAGGGGTCCTACGAGCAGTACTTC. Its translation is CASSPGQGSYEQYF.

V usage is TRBV4-1 and J usage is TRBJ1-1; 8 bases are a match to TRBD1. Germline V gene data show CDR1 as MGHRA and CDR2 as YSYEKL. The CDR3 contains 16 residues. V shed 0 bases, J shed 3 bases, and the junction held 6 bases outside the gene matches. CDR3 protein: CASSQDPGGADTEAFF. DNA of the CDR3: TGCGCCAGCAGCCAAGATCCAGGGGGCGCGGACACTGAAGCTTTCTTT.

This chain links TRBV11-3 with TRBJ2-3; D gene unclear. Trimming cost V 5 bases and J 0 bases, with 12 bases left between them. This CDR3 spans 15 amino acids. Germline CDR1 SGHNT, CDR2 YENEEA. The CDR3 region has the DNA TGTGCCAGCAGCCCCGACCCTTTCAGCACAGATACGCAGTATTTT. Translating it yields CASSPDPFSTDTQYF.

This chain links TRBV6-5 with TRBJ1-1; D unresolved. The CDR3 is 15 amino acids. V was pared by 5 bases and J by 6 bases, with 19 bases between. Germline CDR1 is MNHEY and CDR2 is SVGAGI. CDR3 in DNA: TGTGCCAGCAGTCTGAAGAGGGAAAGGGAGCCTGAAGCTTTCTTT. Its protein product is CASSLKREREPEAFF.

The chain joins TRBV10-3 to TRBJ1-4, with D unresolved. The V end lost 0 bases, the J end lost 8 bases, and 13 bases lay between the germline ends. Germline V lookup: CDR1 ENHRY, CDR2 SYGVKD. This CDR3 contains 15 residues. CDR3 loop: CAISESLAGYEKLFF. The CDR3 DNA sequence: TGTGCCATCAGTGAGTCGTTGGCAGGTTACGAAAAACTGTTTTTT.